These 29 T cell receptor beta chains were sequenced from one sample in a study of ipilimumab plus nivolumab after autologous stem cell transplantation. Profiling relied on immunoSEQ multiplex PCR, and the TCRdb table lists in-frame clones only, not all of them. The table has 13,000 to 15,000 clones, under 85% seen once. Specimen: PBMCs, collected in a trial of ipilimumab plus nivolumab as post-transplant consolidation. These receptors were obtained from a male donor with primary mediastinal lymphoma.

This chain uses TRBV4-1 with TRBJ1-2, with 10 positions matching TRBD1. The CDR3 is made up of 16 amino acids. Looked up from germline, CDR1 is MGHRA and CDR2 is YSYEKL. V was clipped by 3 bases and J by 6 bases; unmatched bases: 10. The CDR3 coding sequence is TGCGCCAGCAGCCAGAGTGGGACAGGGGCCTTTAATGGCTACACCTTC. This codes for CASSQSGTGAFNGYTF.

The V call is TRBV28, the J call TRBJ1-3, with D possibly TRBD1 on 5 matching bases. Germline V gene data show CDR1 as MDHEN and CDR2 as SYDVKM. The CDR3 has 14 residues. V dropped 7 bases and J dropped 4 bases, with 14 bases sitting between them. CDR3 bases: TGTGCCAGCATCCCGAGGGGACGGGGAAACACCATATATTTT. It is translated as CASIPRGRGNTIYF.

The chain couples TRBV4-1 to TRBJ2-7; no clear D gene. Trimming stripped 4 bases from V and 0 bases from J, with 10 bases between. The CDR3 contains 14 residues. Germline CDR1 and CDR2: MGHRA and YSYEKL. The CDR3 region has the DNA TGCGCCAGCAGCCTGTCAGGCGGCTCCTACGAGCAGTACTTC. Translated, it gives CASSLSGGSYEQYF.

In this sample, this clone turned up a few times. The chain has TRBV5-6 and TRBJ2-2; 7 bases are shared with TRBD1. Germline lookup yields CDR1 SGHDT and CDR2 YYEEEE. The trim removed 0 bases at V and 2 bases at J, leaving 4 bases unmatched. CDR3 length: 16 amino acids. CDR3 sequence (DNA): TGTGCCAGCAGCTTGGGACAGGGAAGTAACACCGGGGAGCTGTTTTTT. Protein product: CASSLGQGSNTGELFF.

The chain combines TRBV5-1 with TRBJ1-1, with D hard to call. Deletions cut 0 bases from V and 0 bases from J, with 6 bases between. Germline V gene sequence: CDR1 SGHRS, CDR2 YFSETQ. CDR3 length: 14 residues. In DNA, the CDR3 is TGCGCCAGCAGCTTGGGGGTAATGAACACTGAAGCTTTCTTT. Its translation is CASSLGVMNTEAFF.

The chain joins TRBV6-5 to TRBJ1-5; weak D call: TRBD1 (6 bases). Germline assignment: CDR1 MNHEY and CDR2 SVGAGI. The CDR3 runs to 14 residues. The V and J ends lost 6 bases and 6 bases respectively, with 15 bases between them. Here the CDR3 DNA reads TGTGCCAGCAGGTCCTTGGGGGCGGCTCAGCCCCAGCATTTT. It is translated as CASRSLGAAQPQHF.

The chain employs TRBV6-5 and TRBJ2-5, with D perhaps matching TRBD2 (7 bases). CDR3 size: 12 residues. Germline V gene data show CDR1 as MNHEY and CDR2 as SVGAGI. The V gene lost 5 bases and the J gene lost 10 bases, with 14 bases spanning the gap. The CDR3, as DNA: TGTGCCAGCAGTGAGTACAGGGAGGGCCAGTACTTC. This encodes CASSEYREGQYF.

The V and J genes are TRBV11-2 and TRBJ2-3; D might be TRBD2 (5 bases). This CDR3 spans 15 amino acids. Germline assignment: CDR1 SGHAT and CDR2 FQNNGV. V gave up 2 bases and J gave up 6 bases, with 15 bases separating them. The CDR3 here is CASSLLPPPGDTQYF. CDR3 in DNA: TGTGCCAGCAGCTTATTACCCCCGCCGGGGGATACGCAGTATTTT.

This clone was counted between two and nine times. The chain has TRBV5-1 and TRBJ1-3; 8 nucleotides agree with TRBD1. Per the germline V gene, CDR1 is SGHRS and CDR2 is YFSETQ. This CDR3 has 15 amino acids. V shed 1 base and J 4 bases; nucleotides not matched to a gene: 4. The CDR3 DNA reads as TGCGCCAGCAGCTTGAGACAGGGGTCCGGAAACACCATATATTTT. Translated, it gives CASSLRQGSGNTIYF.

This clone has only one observation. The V and J genes are TRBV11-1 and TRBJ2-3; 14 bases are a match to TRBD2. CDR1 SGHAT and CDR2 FQDESV come from the germline V gene (reference sequence). The V gene end was trimmed by 0 bases and the J gene end by 3 bases; junction bases not matched to a gene: 5. CDR3 length equals 18 residues. The CDR3 reads CASSLASTSGGETDTQYF. The CDR3 nucleotides are TGTGCCAGCAGCTTAGCCTCGACTAGCGGGGGGGAGACAGATACGCAGTATTTT.

This chain uses TRBV9 with TRBJ2-3, with 9 bases lining up with TRBD2. CDR1 and CDR2 from the germline V gene are SGDLS and YYNGEE. This CDR3 contains 15 residues. J was trimmed by 4 bases and V by 0 bases; bases with no gene match: 3. The chain's CDR3 is CASSVATSGPDTQYF. The CDR3 DNA reads TGTGCCAGCAGCGTAGCTACTAGCGGGCCAGATACGCAGTATTTT.

The chain links TRBV6-6 to TRBJ2-5; the match to TRBD2 covers 8 bases. Germline trimming cut 7 bases from V and 4 bases from J; bases unmatched to any gene: 5. The CDR3 runs to 13 residues. Per germline, CDR1 MNHNY and CDR2 SVGAGI (reference sequence). The CDR3 DNA is TGTGCCAGCACAACTAGCGGAGGAGAGACCCAGTACTTC. It yields the protein CASTTSGGETQYF.

The CDR3 sequence: CASSKNNREGPYEQYF. CDR3 in DNA: TGTGCCAGCAGCAAAAATAACCGGGAGGGGCCCTACGAGCAGTACTTC. The rearrangement links TRBV21-1 to TRBJ2-7; no DNA check was done on the table's D call, TRBD2. TRBV21-1 is labeled a pseudogene. The CDR3 contains 16 residues.

The V and J genes are TRBV7-9 and TRBJ2-4; 9 bases agree with TRBD1. The CDR3 consists of 16 residues. Germline CDR1 and CDR2: SEHNR and FQNEAQ (reference sequence). J lost 2 bases, V lost 4 bases, and 6 bases had no gene match. CDR3 residues: CASSSGTGTTKNIQYF. The CDR3 bases are TGTGCCAGCAGCTCCGGGACAGGGACCACCAAAAACATTCAGTACTTC.

This clone is medium-sized in the sample. The chain has TRBV6-6 and TRBJ2-7; the D is unclear. Per germline, CDR1 MNHNY and CDR2 SVGAGI (reference sequence). The CDR3 runs 13 residues. Trimming removed 3 bases at V and 0 bases at J, with 6 bases between. This CDR3 is CASSYPGSYEQYF. For the CDR3, the DNA is TGTGCCAGCAGTTATCCGGGCTCCTACGAGCAGTACTTC.

The V gene is TRBV7-8, the J gene TRBJ2-1; no clear D gene. CDR3 length equals 15 residues. Trimming stripped 3 bases from V and 4 bases from J, with 13 bases between. CDR1 SGHVS and CDR2 FQNEAQ come from the germline V gene. CDR3 sequence (DNA): TGTGCCAGCAGCTTTGCCCCAGGAATTTACAATGAGCAGTTCTTC. Protein product: CASSFAPGIYNEQFF.

This chain links TRBV19 with TRBJ2-1; D may be TRBD1 or TRBD2 (6 bases each). In germline, CDR1 is LNHDA, CDR2 SQIVND (reference sequence). CDR3 length: 17 residues. V was clipped by 2 bases and J by 2 bases, with 16 bases between them. The CDR3 DNA sequence: TGTGCCAGTAGTATATTAGAGGGCCGGGGGCCCTACAATGAGCAGTTCTTC. This gives the protein CASSILEGRGPYNEQFF.

J is TRBJ1-5 and V is TRBV6-1; TRBD1 is a possible D gene (5 bases). This CDR3 comprises 15 residues. Trimming pared 8 bases from V and 0 bases from J, leaving 14 bases between. CDR1 MNHNS and CDR2 SASEGT come from the germline V gene. The CDR3 reads CASDGGGLSNQPQHF. CDR3 sequence (DNA): TGTGCCAGCGATGGGGGGGGACTTAGCAATCAGCCCCAGCATTTT.

The chain combines TRBV28 with TRBJ1-4; TRBD1 agrees at 8 bases. V trimming: 4 bases; J trimming: 8 bases; junction bases outside the gene matches: 9. The CDR3 is 15 residues long. Germline lookup yields CDR1 MDHEN and CDR2 SYDVKM. The CDR3 here is CASSSWTGKGEKLFF. The DNA for the CDR3 is TGTGCCAGCAGTTCCTGGACAGGGAAAGGGGAAAAACTGTTTTTT.

The chain has TRBV28 and TRBJ2-3; 10 positions agree with TRBD2. The V gene end was trimmed by 1 base and the J gene end by 3 bases; junction bases not matched to a gene: 7. This CDR3 contains 17 residues. The germline V gene has CDR1 MDHEN and CDR2 SYDVKM. The CDR3 DNA reads as TGTGCCAGCAGTTTATTGGCTAGCGGGAGCCTTACAGATACGCAGTATTTT. The encoded protein is CASSLLASGSLTDTQYF. Filled out from reference TRBV28 and TRBJ2-3, the complete variable domain reads DVKVTQSSRYLVKRTGEKVFLECVQDMDHENMFWYRQDPGLGLRLIYFSYDVKMKEKGDIPEGYSVSREKKERFSLILESASTNQTSMYLCASSLLASGSLTDTQYFGPGTRLTVL.

In its sample, this clone was seen a few times. This chain uses TRBV7-2 with TRBJ2-7, with D hard to call. The CDR3 runs to 12 residues. V was trimmed by 5 bases and J by 7 bases, leaving 12 bases between them. Germline CDR1 and CDR2: SGHTA and FQGNSA. CDR3 bases: TGTGCCAGCAGCCACGATGTGGGGGAGCAGTACTTC. This encodes CASSHDVGEQYF.

The V and J genes are TRBV19 and TRBJ1-5, with D perhaps TRBD1 (5 bases). V was pared by 9 bases and J by 0 bases, with 12 bases between. CDR3 size: 14 residues. Per the germline V gene, CDR1 is LNHDA and CDR2 is SQIVND (reference sequence). The CDR3 sequence: CASQDRGSNQPQHF. CDR3 DNA: TGTGCCAGCCAAGACAGAGGTAGCAATCAGCCCCAGCATTTT.

The chain carries TRBV19 and TRBJ1-5, with D possibly being TRBD1 (5 bases). The germline V gene has CDR1 LNHDA and CDR2 SQIVND (reference sequence). V lost 4 bases to trimming and J lost 6 bases, with 19 bases between them. This CDR3 has 16 amino acids. The CDR3: CASSKAGTARPQPQHF. CDR3 nucleotide sequence: TGTGCCAGTAGTAAGGCCGGGACGGCAAGACCTCAGCCCCAGCATTTT.

This clone was picked up a small number of times. The J gene is TRBJ2-3, the V gene TRBV21-1; the D call TRBD2 from the table was never checked on the DNA. TRBV21-1 is an annotated pseudogene. The CDR3 covers 18 residues. The CDR3 DNA is TGTGCCAGCAGCCTGCGGGATGCTAGCGGGGGAAGCACAGATACGCAGTATTTT. Amino acids: CASSLRDASGGSTDTQYF.

The V gene is TRBV11-2, the J gene TRBJ1-1; the D is unclear. Germline V gene data show CDR1 as SGHAT and CDR2 as FQNNGV. The ends were cut back, 1 base at V and 0 bases at J, with 9 bases in the middle. CDR3 length: 15 amino acids. The CDR3: CASSLVGLMNTEAFF. The CDR3 DNA reads TGTGCCAGCAGCTTAGTAGGGCTGATGAACACTGAAGCTTTCTTT.

This rearrangement joins TRBV29-1 to TRBJ2-5, with D possibly matching TRBD2 (6 bases). Trimming pared 6 bases from V and 0 bases from J, leaving 17 bases between. Germline values: CDR1 SQVTM, CDR2 ANQGSEA. This CDR3 spans 15 amino acids. The CDR3 nucleotides read TGCAGCGTGCCCCCTTGGGCGGGGTACCAAGAGACCCAGTACTTC. Protein product: CSVPPWAGYQETQYF.

J is TRBJ2-1 and V is TRBV19; D not resolved. The CDR3 runs to 14 residues. Between the trimmed V and J ends, which lost 7 bases and 8 bases, there was a span of 18 bases. Germline CDR1 LNHDA, CDR2 SQIVND (reference sequence). The CDR3 sequence: CASKWETWVHEQFF. Written as DNA, the CDR3 is TGTGCCAGTAAATGGGAAACATGGGTCCATGAGCAGTTCTTC.

This clone was picked up one time. This rearrangement joins TRBV4-1 to TRBJ2-1; D gene uncertain. Germline-derived CDR1 and CDR2 are MGHRA and YSYEKL. Trimming cost V 4 bases and J 4 bases, with 8 bases left between them. The CDR3 extends over 13 amino acids. CDR3 in amino acids: CASSPDTYNEQFF. In DNA, the CDR3 is TGCGCCAGCAGCCCCGATACGTACAATGAGCAGTTCTTC.

V usage is TRBV6-1 and J usage is TRBJ2-7, with D tentatively TRBD2 (5 bases). The V gene's germline CDR1 is MNHNS and CDR2 SASEGT. V shed 5 bases and J shed 7 bases, with 18 bases lying between them. The CDR3 totals 14 residues. DNA for the CDR3: TGTGCCAGCAGTTCATACTCGGGCCGCGGGGAGCAGTACTTC. As protein: CASSSYSGRGEQYF.